These T cell receptor beta chains were read from a single sample in a study of human T cells and chemical hapten exposure. TCRdb ran MiXCR on the RACE reads and lists one entry per CDR3 protein. Of around 80,000 distinct CDR3 sequences listed, about 6.6% are singletons. This specimen was whole blood, taken in connection with sensitization to the hapten diphenylcyclopropenone (DPC). These receptors were collected from a woman in her twenties or thirties with alopecia areata. Some clones in this sample may be carry-over from other donors' samples. The CDR3 runs from the conserved cysteine through the conserved F or W. The order of the fields is clone size, J gene, V gene, D gene, CDR3 DNA, CDR3 protein. A D gene is named only where the DNA matches it firmly. Where a row states a size, it is once, few, many or the class of an expanded clone; other rows omit it.

>NA|TRBJ1-6|TRBV6-5|NA
TGTGCCAGCAGTTACTCGTTAGGGAATTATAATTCACCCCTCCACTTT
CASSYSLGNYNSPLHF
>few|TRBJ1-1|TRBV12-3/TRBV12-4|NA
TGTGCCAGCAGTTGGAAAGGGATTGTAGCTGAAGCTTTCTTT
CASSWKGIVAEAFF
>many|TRBJ2-6|TRBV27|TRBD1
TGTGCCAGCAGTTTGGACAGGGTTAGCTCTGGGGCCAACGTCCTGACTTTC
CASSLDRVSSGANVLTF
>many|TRBJ2-3|TRBV20-1|NA
TGCAGTGCAAAGACAGCGAGCACAGATACGCAGTATTTT
CSAKTASTDTQYF
>many|TRBJ2-6|TRBV5-1|NA
TGCGCCAGCAGTCCCAGTCATTCTGGGGCCAACGTCCTGACTTTC
CASSPSHSGANVLTF
>NA|TRBJ1-2|TRBV3-1|NA
TGTGCCAGCAGCCAAGGGACAGCGGGGGACTATGGCTACACCTTC
CASSQGTAGDYGYTF
>many|TRBJ2-1|TRBV3-1|TRBD1
TGTGCCAGCAGCCAAGAGTTTTCAGGGGGCGGCTACAATGAGCAGTTCTTC
CASSQEFSGGGYNEQFF
>many|TRBJ2-5|TRBV12-3/TRBV12-4|NA
TGTGCCAGCAGTTTAATTGGTGCTGAGACCCAGTACTTC
CASSLIGAETQYF
>many|TRBJ1-1|TRBV12-3/TRBV12-4|NA
TGTGCCACCCAAACGAACACTGAAGCTTTCTTT
CATQTNTEAFF
>many|TRBJ1-2|TRBV6-5|NA
TGTGCCAGCAGTGTTCGCCGCCGACGGACTGACGCGGTGAGGTATGGCTACACCTTC
CASSVRRRRTDAVRYGYTF
>many|TRBJ2-1|TRBV28|TRBD2
TGTGCCAGCAGGGGCGGGGGGGCCCTAATCTCCTACAATGAGCAGTTCTTC
CASRGGGALISYNEQFF
>many|TRBJ1-5|TRBV7-8|NA
TGTGCCAGCAGCTCACAGGGTACCAATCAGCCCCAGCATTTT
CASSSQGTNQPQHF
>many|TRBJ1-4|TRBV7-9|TRBD1
TGTGCCATCCAGACAGGGCCTAATGAAAAACTGTTTTTT
CAIQTGPNEKLFF
>NA|TRBJ1-4|TRBV7-2|TRBD1
TGTGCCAGCAGCCTCCGGGACAGCCCTAATGAAAAACTGTTTTTT
CASSLRDSPNEKLFF
>few|TRBJ2-3|TRBV7-9|TRBD2
TGTGCCAGCAGCTCCGGTGGGACTAGCGGGGGGACAGATACGCAGTATTTT
CASSSGGTSGGTDTQYF
>NA|TRBJ1-2|TRBV12-3/TRBV12-4|NA
TGTGCCAGCAGTTTTTCAGGGAATGGCTACACCTTC
CASSFSGNGYTF
>few|TRBJ2-1|TRBV6-5|NA
TGTGCCAGCAGTTACCCTGGGGGTGAGCAGTTCTTC
CASSYPGGEQFF
>few|TRBJ1-5|TRBV7-2|NA
TGTGCCAGCAGCACTAGAAGCGGGAATCAGCCCCAGCATTTT
CASSTRSGNQPQHF
>many|TRBJ2-1|TRBV20-1|TRBD2
TGCAGTGCCGCCTCTAGCGGAGCTTACAATGAGCAGTTCTTC
CSAASSGAYNEQFF
>many|TRBJ2-3|TRBV5-1|NA
TGCGCCAGCAGCTTAGTCCCGAAGATAGATACGCAGTATTTT
CASSLVPKIDTQYF
>many|TRBJ2-5|TRBV20-1|NA
TGCAGTGCTAGTAAGCGCGGGGCCCAAGAGACCCAGTACTTC
CSASKRGAQETQYF
>many|TRBJ1-1|TRBV7-9|NA
TGTGCCAGCAGCTCCGCAATTTCTAACACTGAAGCTTTCTTT
CASSSAISNTEAFF
>many|TRBJ2-1|TRBV7-2|NA
TGTGCCAGCAGCATCCAACAGGGTTGGGATTTCTTC
CASSIQQGWDFF
>many|TRBJ2-3|TRBV19|TRBD1
TGTGCCAGTAGTATAGATCAGGGGGCGGGCACAGATACGCAGTATTTT
CASSIDQGAGTDTQYF
>NA|TRBJ2-1|TRBV12-3/TRBV12-4|NA
TGTGCCAGCAGCTCGTCGAACGGGACATGGAGCAATGAGCAGTTCTTC
CASSSSNGTWSNEQFF
>many|TRBJ1-1|TRBV15|NA
TGTGCCACCAGCAGAGATAGTCGGGTTGAAGCTTTCTTT
CATSRDSRVEAFF
>few|TRBJ2-7|TRBV4-1|NA
TGCGCCAGCAGCCAACCCGCTGGGACGCGGACCGAGCAGTACTTC
CASSQPAGTRTEQYF
>many|TRBJ1-2|TRBV2|NA
TGTGCCAGCGGGAAAGGGACATCGTTAAACTATGGCTACACCTTC
CASGKGTSLNYGYTF
>many|TRBJ1-4|TRBV20-1|TRBD1
TGCAGTGCTAGGCCTGGGACAGGGGGCCGGGAAAAACTGTTTTTT
CSARPGTGGREKLFF
>many|TRBJ2-5|TRBV5-6|NA
TGTGCCAGCAGCTTGGTGGGGGGTGAGACCCAGTACTTC
CASSLVGGETQYF
>many|TRBJ1-5|TRBV6-5|NA
TGTGCCAGCAGTTACTCACAGGGAGGCAATCAGCCCCAGCATTTT
CASSYSQGGNQPQHF
>many|TRBJ1-1|TRBV7-3|TRBD1
TGTGCCAGCAGCTCGAAGACAGGGGGCACTGAAGCTTTCTTT
CASSSKTGGTEAFF
>NA|TRBJ1-1|TRBV5-1|NA
TGCGCCAGCAGCTTGCTAGGGAGGTTGACTGAAGCTTTCTTT
CASSLLGRLTEAFF
>NA|TRBJ1-4|TRBV7-9|NA
TGTGCCAGCAGCTTGGAGGGGAATAGACGTAGTGAAAAACTGTTTTTT
CASSLEGNRRSEKLFF
>many|TRBJ1-2|TRBV30|NA
TGTGCCTCCTCTGACACAGGGAGTGGCTACACCTTC
CASSDTGSGYTF
>many|TRBJ2-2|TRBV10-2|TRBD1
TGCGCCAGCAGTGAGTTCAATTACAGGGGACCGAACACCGGGGAGCTGTTTTTT
CASSEFNYRGPNTGELFF
>NA|TRBJ1-1|TRBV20-1|NA
TGCAGTGCTAGAGATAGAACAGGGCGGACTGAAGCTTTCTTT
CSARDRTGRTEAFF
>many|TRBJ2-2|TRBV5-1|TRBD2
TGCGCCAGCAGCTTTACTAGCGGGGGATTCACCGGGGAGCTGTTTTTT
CASSFTSGGFTGELFF
>many|TRBJ1-1|TRBV12-3/TRBV12-4|TRBD1
TGTGCCAGCAGCCGAGGTACAGGGGGACTGAACACTGAAGCTTTCTTT
CASSRGTGGLNTEAFF
>many|TRBJ1-1|TRBV5-1|NA
TGCGCCAGCAGCTTGGTTAGGGGTACCGAAGCTTTCTTT
CASSLVRGTEAFF
>many|TRBJ1-2|TRBV7-9|NA
TGTGCCAGCAGCTTAGTGACTTATGGCTACACCTTC
CASSLVTYGYTF
>NA|TRBJ1-1|TRBV20-1|NA
TGCAGTGCTAGTAGATCGGGCAGGGTGGACACTGAAGCTTTCTTT
CSASRSGRVDTEAFF
>NA|TRBJ1-2|TRBV12-3/TRBV12-4|TRBD1
TGTGCCAGCAGTCTGACAGGGTTACATGGCTACACCTTC
CASSLTGLHGYTF
>NA|TRBJ1-5|TRBV2|NA
TGTGCCAGCTCCCCGGGGGGCCCCGGCAATCAGCCCCAGCATTTT
CASSPGGPGNQPQHF
>many|TRBJ1-1|TRBV11-2|NA
TGTGCCAGCAGCTCAGGGGCGGGGCAGTATACTGAAGCTTTCTTT
CASSSGAGQYTEAFF
>NA|TRBJ1-2|TRBV3-1|NA
TGTGCCAGCACCGTTGATATAGACAGCTATGGCTACACCTTC
CASTVDIDSYGYTF
>NA|TRBJ1-3|TRBV20-1|TRBD1
TGCAGTGCTCCCCGGGTGTCAGGGGGCGGAAACACCATATATTTT
CSAPRVSGGGNTIYF
>many|TRBJ2-7|TRBV14|NA
TGTGCCAGCAGCCAAGGGACAGCTAGAGGGAAGTACTTC
CASSQGTARGKYF
>many|TRBJ2-5|TRBV20-1|TRBD1
TGCAGTGGCTTGACAGGGGGCCAAGAGACCCAGTACTTC
CSGLTGGQETQYF
>NA|TRBJ1-1|TRBV5-5|TRBD1
TGTGCCAGCAGCTTTAGGGGCCGGGACAGTGAAGCTTTCTTT
CASSFRGRDSEAFF
>many|TRBJ1-6|TRBV2|NA
TGTGCCAGCGATTCCTGGACAGAAAATAATTCACCCCTCCACTTT
CASDSWTENNSPLHF
>many|TRBJ2-1|TRBV5-1|NA
TGCGCCAGCAGCTTGGCCGGGATAGTCAGGGGAGGAGGTGAGCAGTTCTTC
CASSLAGIVRGGGEQFF
>many|TRBJ1-1|TRBV4-1|NA
TGCGCCAGCAGCCAAGTGACAGGTGACTGGGAAGCTTTCTTT
CASSQVTGDWEAFF
>NA|TRBJ2-7|TRBV6-1|NA
TGTGCCAGCAGGATGACCTTGGAGGGATACGAGCAGTACTTC
CASRMTLEGYEQYF
>few|TRBJ2-2|TRBV27|TRBD1
TGTGCCAGCAGCTGGGACAGGTCGGCCACCGGGGAGCTGTTTTTT
CASSWDRSATGELFF
>few|TRBJ2-1|TRBV27|TRBD2
TGTGCCAGCAGTCCCGGACTAGCGGGGATTCTGGATGAGCAGTTCTTC
CASSPGLAGILDEQFF
>many|TRBJ2-7|TRBV20-1|TRBD1
TGCAGTGCTAGAGCTGACAGGGATTACGAGCAGTACTTC
CSARADRDYEQYF
>few|TRBJ1-2|TRBV6-6|NA
TGTGCCAGCAAAGTGGGGAGCGGTAATGGCTACACCTTC
CASKVGSGNGYTF
>many|TRBJ1-1|TRBV7-8|TRBD1
TGTGCCAGCAGCTTAGCGCGTACAGGGGGCATCAACACTGAAGCTTTCTTT
CASSLARTGGINTEAFF